This T cell receptor beta chain stems from a study of radiotherapy plus CTLA-4 blockade in lung cancer. Study context: For 15% to 20% of patients, objective responses occurred, and 30% to 35% had disease control. Study-wide findings and caveats: TCR clones originating in tumors grew in number in blood after radiotherapy plus ipilimumab. Early clone dynamics of blood T cells, plus interferon-beta, reportedly predicted response best.

Clones were sequenced by immunoSEQ multiplex PCR, and TCRdb holds only the in-frame ones, with some missing. The table lists 100,000 to 150,000 clones, 90% of them singletons. Remarks on this clone: The antigen is unknown.

V dropped 5 bases and J dropped 1; count of bases not matched to a gene: 8. The CDR3 covers 18 residues. Germline values: CDR1 MNHEY, CDR2 SMNVEV (reference sequence). Receiving focal radiation plus CTLA-4 blockade with ipilimumab were patients who had chemo-refractory metastatic non-small-cell lung cancer. The rearrangement joins TRBV27 to TRBJ2-6, with TRBD1 matching 10 bases. This clonotype originated in a human donor with non-small cell lung cancer that progressed on radiotherapy plus ipilimumab. The material was peripheral blood, obtained from a patient treated with radiotherapy plus ipilimumab. The CDR3, as DNA: TGTGCCAGCAGTCCCAGGGGACAGGGGTTTTCTGGGGCCAACGTCCTGACTTTC. Translated, it gives CASSPRGQGFSGANVLTF.